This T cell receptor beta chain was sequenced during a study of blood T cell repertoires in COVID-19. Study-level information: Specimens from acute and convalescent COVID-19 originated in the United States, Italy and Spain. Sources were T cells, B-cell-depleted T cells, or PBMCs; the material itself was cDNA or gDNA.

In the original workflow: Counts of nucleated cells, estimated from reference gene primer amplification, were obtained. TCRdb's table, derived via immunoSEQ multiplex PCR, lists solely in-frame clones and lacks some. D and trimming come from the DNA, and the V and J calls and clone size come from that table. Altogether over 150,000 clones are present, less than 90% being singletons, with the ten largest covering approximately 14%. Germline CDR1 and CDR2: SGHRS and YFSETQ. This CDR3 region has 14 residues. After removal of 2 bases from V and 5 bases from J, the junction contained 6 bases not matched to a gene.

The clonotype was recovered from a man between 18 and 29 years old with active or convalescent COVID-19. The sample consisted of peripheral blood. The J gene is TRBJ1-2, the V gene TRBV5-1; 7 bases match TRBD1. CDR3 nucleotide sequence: TGCGCCAGCAGCTTCTACAGGGGAGAGTATGGCTACACCTTC. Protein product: CASSFYRGEYGYTF. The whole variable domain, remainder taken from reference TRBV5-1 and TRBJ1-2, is KAGVTQTPRYLIKTRGQQVTLSCSPISGHRSVSWYQQTPGQGLQFLFEYFSETQRNKGNFPGRFSGRQFSNSRSEMNVSTLELGDSALYLCASSFYRGEYGYTFGSGTRLTVV.